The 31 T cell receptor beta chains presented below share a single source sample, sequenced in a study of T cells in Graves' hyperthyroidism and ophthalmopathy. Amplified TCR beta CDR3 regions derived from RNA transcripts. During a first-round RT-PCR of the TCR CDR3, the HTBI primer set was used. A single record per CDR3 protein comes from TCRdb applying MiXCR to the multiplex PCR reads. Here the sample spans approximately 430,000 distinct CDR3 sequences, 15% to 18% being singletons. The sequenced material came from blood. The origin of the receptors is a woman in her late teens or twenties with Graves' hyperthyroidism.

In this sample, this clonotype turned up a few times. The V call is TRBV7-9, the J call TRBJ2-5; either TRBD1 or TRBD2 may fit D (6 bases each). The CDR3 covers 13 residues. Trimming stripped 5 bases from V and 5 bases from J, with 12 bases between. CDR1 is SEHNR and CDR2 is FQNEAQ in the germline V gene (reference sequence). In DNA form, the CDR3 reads TGTGCCAGCAGCCGAGGGGGGCGGGAGACCCAGTACTTC. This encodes CASSRGGRETQYF.

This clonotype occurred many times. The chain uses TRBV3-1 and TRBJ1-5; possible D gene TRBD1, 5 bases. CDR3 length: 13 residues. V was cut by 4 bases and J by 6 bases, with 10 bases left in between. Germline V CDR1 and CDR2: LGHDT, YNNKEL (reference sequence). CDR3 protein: CASSLRDVQPQHF. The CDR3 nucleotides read TGTGCCAGCAGCCTCCGGGACGTTCAGCCCCAGCATTTT.

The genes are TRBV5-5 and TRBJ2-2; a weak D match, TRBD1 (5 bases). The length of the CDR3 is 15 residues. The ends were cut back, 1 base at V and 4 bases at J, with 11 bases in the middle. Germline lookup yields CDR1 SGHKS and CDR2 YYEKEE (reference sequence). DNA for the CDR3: TGTGCCAGCAGCTTGTTGGTCCAGGGCACCGGGGAGCTGTTTTTT. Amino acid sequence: CASSLLVQGTGELFF.

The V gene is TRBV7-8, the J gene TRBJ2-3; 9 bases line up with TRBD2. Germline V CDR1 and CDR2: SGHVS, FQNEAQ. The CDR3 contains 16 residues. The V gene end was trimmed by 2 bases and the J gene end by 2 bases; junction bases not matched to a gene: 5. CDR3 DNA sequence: TGTGCCAGCAGCTTAAAGCTAGCGGGGCACACAGATACGCAGTATTTT. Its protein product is CASSLKLAGHTDTQYF. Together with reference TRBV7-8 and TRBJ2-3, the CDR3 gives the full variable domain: GAGVSQSPRYKVAKRGQDVALRCDPISGHVSLFWYQQALGQGPEFLTYFQNEAQLDKSGLPSDRFFAERPEGSVSTLKIQRTQQEDSAVYLCASSLKLAGHTDTQYFGPGTRLTVL.

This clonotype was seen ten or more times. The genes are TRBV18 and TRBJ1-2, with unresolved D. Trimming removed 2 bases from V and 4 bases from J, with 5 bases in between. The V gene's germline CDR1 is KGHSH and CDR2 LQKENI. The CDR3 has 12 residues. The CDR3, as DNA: TGTGCCAGCTCACCAGACGGCTATGGCTACACCTTC. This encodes CASSPDGYGYTF.

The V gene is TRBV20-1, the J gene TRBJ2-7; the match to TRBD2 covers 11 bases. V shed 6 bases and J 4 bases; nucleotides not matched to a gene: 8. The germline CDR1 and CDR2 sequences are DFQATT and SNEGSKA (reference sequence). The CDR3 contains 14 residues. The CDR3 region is CSAALAGGTYEQYF. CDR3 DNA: TGCAGTGCCGCCCTAGCGGGGGGAACTTACGAGCAGTACTTC.

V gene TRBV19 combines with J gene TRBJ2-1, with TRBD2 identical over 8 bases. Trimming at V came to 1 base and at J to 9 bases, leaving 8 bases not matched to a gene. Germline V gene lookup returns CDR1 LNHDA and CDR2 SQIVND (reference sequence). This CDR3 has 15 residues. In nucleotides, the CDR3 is TGTGCCAGTAGTATAGTATGGACTAGCATAGGTGAGCAGTTCTTC. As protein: CASSIVWTSIGEQFF. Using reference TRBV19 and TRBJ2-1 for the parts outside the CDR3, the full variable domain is DGGITQSPKYLFRKEGQNVTLSCEQNLNHDAMYWYRQDPGQGLRLIYYSQIVNDFQKGDIAEGYSVSREKKESFPLTVTSAQKNPTAFYLCASSIVWTSIGEQFFGPGTRLTVL.

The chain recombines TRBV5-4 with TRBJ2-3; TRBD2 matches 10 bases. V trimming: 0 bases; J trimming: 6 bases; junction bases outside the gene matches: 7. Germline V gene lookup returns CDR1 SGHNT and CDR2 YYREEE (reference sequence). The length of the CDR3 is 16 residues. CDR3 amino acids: CASSLGLAGVEDTQYF. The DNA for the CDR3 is TGTGCCAGCAGCTTGGGCCTAGCGGGAGTAGAGGATACGCAGTATTTT.

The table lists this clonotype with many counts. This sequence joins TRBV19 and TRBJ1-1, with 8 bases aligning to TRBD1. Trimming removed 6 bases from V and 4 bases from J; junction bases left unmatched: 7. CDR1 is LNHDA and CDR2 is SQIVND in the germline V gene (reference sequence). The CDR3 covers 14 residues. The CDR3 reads CASSLQGASTEAFF. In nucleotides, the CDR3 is TGTGCCAGTAGCTTGCAGGGGGCTAGCACTGAAGCTTTCTTT.

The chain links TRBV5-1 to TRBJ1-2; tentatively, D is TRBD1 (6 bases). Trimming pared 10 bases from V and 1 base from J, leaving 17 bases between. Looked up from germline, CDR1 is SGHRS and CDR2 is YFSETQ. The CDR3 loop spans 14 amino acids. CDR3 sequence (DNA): TGCGCCGGCAAGACGGACAGCATTAACTATGGCTACACCTTC. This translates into CAGKTDSINYGYTF.

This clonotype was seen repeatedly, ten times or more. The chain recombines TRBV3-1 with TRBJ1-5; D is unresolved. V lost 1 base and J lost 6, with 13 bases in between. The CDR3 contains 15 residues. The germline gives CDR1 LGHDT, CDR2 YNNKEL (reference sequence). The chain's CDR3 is CASSQAGIRRQPQHF. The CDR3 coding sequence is TGTGCCAGCAGCCAAGCCGGTATCCGGCGTCAGCCCCAGCATTTT.

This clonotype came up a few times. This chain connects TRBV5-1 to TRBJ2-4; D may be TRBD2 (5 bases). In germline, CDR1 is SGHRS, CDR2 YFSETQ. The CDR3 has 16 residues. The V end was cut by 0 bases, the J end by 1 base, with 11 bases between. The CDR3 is CASSLAGSEAKNIQYF. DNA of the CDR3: TGCGCCAGCAGCTTGGCTGGGAGCGAGGCCAAAAACATTCAGTACTTC.

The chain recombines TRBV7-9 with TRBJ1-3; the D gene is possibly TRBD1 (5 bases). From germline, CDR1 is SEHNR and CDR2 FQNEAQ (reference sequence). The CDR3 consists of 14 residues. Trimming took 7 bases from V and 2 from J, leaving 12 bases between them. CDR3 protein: CASTQAGTGNTIYF. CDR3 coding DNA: TGTGCCAGCACCCAGGCAGGGACTGGAAACACCATATATTTT.

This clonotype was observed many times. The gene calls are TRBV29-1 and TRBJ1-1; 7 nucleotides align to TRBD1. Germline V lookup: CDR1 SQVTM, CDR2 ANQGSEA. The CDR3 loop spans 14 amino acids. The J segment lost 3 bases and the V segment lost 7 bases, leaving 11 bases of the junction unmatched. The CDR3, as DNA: TGCAGCGCGGGTACGAGACAGGGTCACACTGAAGCTTTCTTT. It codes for CSAGTRQGHTEAFF.

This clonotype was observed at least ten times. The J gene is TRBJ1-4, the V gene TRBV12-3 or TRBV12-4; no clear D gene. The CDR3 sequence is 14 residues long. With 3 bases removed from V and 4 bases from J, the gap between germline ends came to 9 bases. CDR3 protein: CASSFGRGNEKLFF. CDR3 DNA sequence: TGTGCCAGCAGTTTCGGACGGGGTAATGAAAAACTGTTTTTT.

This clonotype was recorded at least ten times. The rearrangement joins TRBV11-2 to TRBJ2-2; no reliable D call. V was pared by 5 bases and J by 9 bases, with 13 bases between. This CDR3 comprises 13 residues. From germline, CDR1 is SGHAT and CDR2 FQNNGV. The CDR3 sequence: CASSPVPSRELFF. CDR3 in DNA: TGTGCCAGCAGCCCTGTCCCCTCCCGGGAGCTGTTTTTT.

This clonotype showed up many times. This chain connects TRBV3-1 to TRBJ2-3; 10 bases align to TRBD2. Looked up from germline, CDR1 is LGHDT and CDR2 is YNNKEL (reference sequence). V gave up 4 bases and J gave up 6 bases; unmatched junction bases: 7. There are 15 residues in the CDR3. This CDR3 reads CASSRSGGPADTQYF. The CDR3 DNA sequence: TGTGCCAGCAGCCGTAGCGGGGGGCCCGCCGATACGCAGTATTTT.

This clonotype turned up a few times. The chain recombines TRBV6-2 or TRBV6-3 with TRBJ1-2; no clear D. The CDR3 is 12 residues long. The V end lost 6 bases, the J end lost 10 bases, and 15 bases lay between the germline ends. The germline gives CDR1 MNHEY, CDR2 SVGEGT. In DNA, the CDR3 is TGTGCCAGCAGAATAGGCGGAGCCTTCTACACCTTC. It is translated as CASRIGGAFYTF.

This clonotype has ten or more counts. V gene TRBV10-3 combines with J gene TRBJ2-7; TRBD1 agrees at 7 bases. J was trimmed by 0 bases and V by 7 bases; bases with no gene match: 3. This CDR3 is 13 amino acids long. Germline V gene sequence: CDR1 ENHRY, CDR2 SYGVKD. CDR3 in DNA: TGTGCCATCAAGGACAGGAACTCCTACGAGCAGTACTTC. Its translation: CAIKDRNSYEQYF.

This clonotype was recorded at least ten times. The CDR3 sequence: CATSRDARGQGERNTEAFF. DNA for the CDR3: TGTGCCACCAGCAGAGATGCTAGGGGACAGGGGGAGAGAAACACTGAAGCTTTCTTT. This chain links TRBV15 with TRBJ1-1; TRBD1 aligns across 11 bases. The V gene end was trimmed by 0 bases and the J gene end by 2 bases; junction bases not matched to a gene: 11. The germline CDR1 and CDR2 sequences are LNHNV and YYDKDF (reference sequence). The length of the CDR3 is 19 residues.

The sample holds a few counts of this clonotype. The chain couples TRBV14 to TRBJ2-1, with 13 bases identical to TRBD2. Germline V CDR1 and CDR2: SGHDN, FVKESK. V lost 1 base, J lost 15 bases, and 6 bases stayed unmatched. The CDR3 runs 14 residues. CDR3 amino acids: CASSQGTSGRTVFF. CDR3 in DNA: TGTGCCAGCAGCCAAGGGACTAGCGGGAGAACTGTGTTCTTC.

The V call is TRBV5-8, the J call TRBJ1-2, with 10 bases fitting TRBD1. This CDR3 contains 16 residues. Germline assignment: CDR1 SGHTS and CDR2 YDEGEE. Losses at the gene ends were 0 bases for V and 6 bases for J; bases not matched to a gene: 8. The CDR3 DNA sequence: TGTGCCAGCAGCTTGGCCCCGACAGGGGGCATGGATGGCTACACCTTC. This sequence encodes CASSLAPTGGMDGYTF.

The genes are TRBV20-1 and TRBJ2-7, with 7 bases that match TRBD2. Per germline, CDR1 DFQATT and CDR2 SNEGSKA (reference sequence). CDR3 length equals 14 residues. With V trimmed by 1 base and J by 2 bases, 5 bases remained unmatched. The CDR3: CSARGLADTYEQYF. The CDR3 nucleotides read TGCAGTGCTAGAGGTCTAGCGGACACCTACGAGCAGTACTTC.

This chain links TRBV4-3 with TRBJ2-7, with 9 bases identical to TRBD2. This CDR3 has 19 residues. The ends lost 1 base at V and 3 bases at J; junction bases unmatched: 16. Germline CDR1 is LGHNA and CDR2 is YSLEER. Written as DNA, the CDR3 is TGCGCCAGCAGCCAAGTTCGGAGGGCTAGCGGGAAACAGATCTACGAGCAGTACTTC. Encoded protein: CASSQVRRASGKQIYEQYF.

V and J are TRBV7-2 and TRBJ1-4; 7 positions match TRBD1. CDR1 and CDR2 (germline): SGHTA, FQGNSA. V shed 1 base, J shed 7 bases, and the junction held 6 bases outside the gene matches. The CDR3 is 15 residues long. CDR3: CASSLVRGLGEKLFF. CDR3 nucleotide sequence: TGTGCCAGCAGCTTAGTGAGGGGGCTGGGTGAAAAACTGTTTTTT.

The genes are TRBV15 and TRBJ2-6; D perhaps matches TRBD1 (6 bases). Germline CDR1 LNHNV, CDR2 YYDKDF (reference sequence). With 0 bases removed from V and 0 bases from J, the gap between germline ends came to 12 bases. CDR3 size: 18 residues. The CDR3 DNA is TGTGCCACCAGCAGAGAAAAGGGACAACTCTCTGGGGCCAACGTCCTGACTTTC. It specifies CATSREKGQLSGANVLTF.

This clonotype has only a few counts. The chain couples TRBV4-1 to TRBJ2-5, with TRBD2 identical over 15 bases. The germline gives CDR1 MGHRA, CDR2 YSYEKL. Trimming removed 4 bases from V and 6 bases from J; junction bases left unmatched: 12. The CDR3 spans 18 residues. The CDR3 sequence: CASSPWTSGGAGGKTQYF. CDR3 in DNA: TGCGCCAGCAGCCCCTGGACTAGCGGGGGGGCCGGTGGGAAGACCCAGTACTTC.

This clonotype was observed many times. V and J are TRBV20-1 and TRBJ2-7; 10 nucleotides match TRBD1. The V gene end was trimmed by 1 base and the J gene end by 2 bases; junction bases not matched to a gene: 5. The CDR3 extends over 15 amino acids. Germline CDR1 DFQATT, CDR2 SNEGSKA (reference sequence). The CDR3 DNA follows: TGCAGTGCTAGAGGCGGGACAGGGGACGCCTACGAGCAGTACTTC. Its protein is CSARGGTGDAYEQYF.

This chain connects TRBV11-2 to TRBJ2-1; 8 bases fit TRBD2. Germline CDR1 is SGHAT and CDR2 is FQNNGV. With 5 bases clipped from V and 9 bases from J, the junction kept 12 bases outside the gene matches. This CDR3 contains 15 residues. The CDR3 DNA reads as TGTGCCAGCAGCGATGTAGCGGGATTCGGGGGTGAGCAGTTCTTC. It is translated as CASSDVAGFGGEQFF.

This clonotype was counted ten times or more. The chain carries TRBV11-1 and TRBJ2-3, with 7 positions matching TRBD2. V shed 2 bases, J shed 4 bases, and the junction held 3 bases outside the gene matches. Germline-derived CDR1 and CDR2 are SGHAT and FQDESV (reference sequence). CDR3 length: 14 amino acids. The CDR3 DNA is TGTGCCAGCAGCTTACAACTAGCGCCAGATACGCAGTATTTT. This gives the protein CASSLQLAPDTQYF.

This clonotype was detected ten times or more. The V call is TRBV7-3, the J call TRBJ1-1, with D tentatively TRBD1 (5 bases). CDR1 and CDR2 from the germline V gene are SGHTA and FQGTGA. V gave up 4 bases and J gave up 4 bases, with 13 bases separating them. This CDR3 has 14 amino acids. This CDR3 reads CASSSGPSGTEAFF. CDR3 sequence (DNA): TGTGCCAGCAGCTCGGGACCGTCGGGCACTGAAGCTTTCTTT.